The T cell receptor (beta chain) described here comes from a study of T-cell reconstitution after alpha-beta-depleted transplantation in children. CDR1 is DFQATT and CDR2 is SNEGSKA in the germline V gene (reference sequence). The germline V and J ends were trimmed by 3 bases and 0 bases, with 9 bases remaining between them. CDR3 length: 14 amino acids. The library targeted TCRbeta and was prepared with unique molecular identifiers. TCRdb re-derived calls from the PCR reads in MiXCR, one entry per CDR3 protein. The sample comprises around 700,000 distinct CDR3 sequences, under 15% of which are singletons, and roughly 0.84% rests with the top ten. Study results and limitations: A year had passed since transplant, and T-cell counts and diversity by then came mostly from newly produced T cells. Surviving recipient T cells and thymic progenitors accounted for the high day-60 TCRbeta diversity observed in some patients.

The sample holds a few counts of this clonotype. Its antigen remains unknown. The chain links TRBV20-1 to TRBJ2-4; D is tentatively TRBD1 or TRBD2 (5 bases each). The material sequenced was PBMCs, taken before TCRalphabeta/CD19-depleted stem cell transplant. The clonotype was recovered from a girl aged 2 to 10 with congenital amegakaryocytic thrombocytopenia, due to receive a stem cell transplant. CDR3 region: CSASRGGAKNIQYF. In DNA, the CDR3 is TGCAGTGCTAGTCGTGGGGGAGCCAAAAACATTCAGTACTTC.